The 23 T cell receptor beta chains below come from one sample, sequenced in a study of cytomegalovirus exposure and HLA in healthy donors. The PCR used 60 Vbeta and 13 Jbeta primers. TCRdb's copy holds only in-frame clones and misses some; the assay was immunoSEQ multiplex PCR. The sample includes around 200,000 clones, more than 60% of them seen just once. The material sequenced was PBMCs. The source is a girl aged 2-10 years in good health and CMV-seronegative.

This chain links TRBV27 with TRBJ2-7; D is perhaps TRBD2 (5 bases). V dropped 0 bases and J dropped 0 bases, with 21 bases sitting between them. The CDR3 length is 19 residues. The germline V gene has CDR1 MNHEY and CDR2 SMNVEV (reference sequence). The CDR3 DNA sequence: TGTGCCAGCAGTTTATCGGCTCCCTGGGAGCCCTTGAGCTCCTACGAGCAGTACTTC. It is translated as CASSLSAPWEPLSSYEQYF.

V usage is TRBV6-5 and J usage is TRBJ1-2; D perhaps matches TRBD1 (5 bases). CDR3 length: 13 amino acids. The ends were cut back, 6 bases at V and 3 bases at J, with 11 bases in the middle. Germline assignment: CDR1 MNHEY and CDR2 SVGAGI. Written as DNA, the CDR3 is TGTGCCAGCAGCCCCTGGGGGGACTATGGCTACACCTTC. The encoded protein is CASSPWGDYGYTF.

The J gene is TRBJ1-1, the V gene TRBV29-1; D is undetermined. From germline, CDR1 is SQVTM and CDR2 ANQGSEA. The CDR3 is made up of 12 amino acids. V was clipped by 7 bases and J by 4 bases, with 13 bases between them. The CDR3 DNA is TGCAGCGCTCAGGAGGACTTCACTGAAGCTTTCTTT. Encoded protein: CSAQEDFTEAFF.

The gene calls are TRBV4-1 and TRBJ2-5, with 8 bases lining up with TRBD2. The CDR3 length is 15 residues. CDR1 MGHRA and CDR2 YSYEKL come from the germline V gene. V lost 0 bases to trimming and J lost 7 bases; unmatched junction nucleotides: 7. The CDR3 nucleotides are TGCGCCAGCAGCCAAGATCGAGCGGGAGCAGGGACCCAGTACTTC. As protein: CASSQDRAGAGTQYF.

Worth noting for this clone: Other DNA sequences in the same sample also yield this CDR3. The chain couples TRBV9 to TRBJ2-3; D is possibly TRBD1 (5 bases). Germline V gene sequence: CDR1 SGDLS, CDR2 YYNGEE. The CDR3 spans 13 residues. The V end was cut by 1 base, the J end by 4 bases, with 7 bases between. Written as DNA, the CDR3 is TGTGCCAGCAGCGTACAGGGATCAGATACGCAGTATTTT. Translation: CASSVQGSDTQYF.

Here the CDR3 DNA reads TGTGCCAGCAGTGGGGGGGACAGGGGGGGGCATGAGCAGTTCTTC. This translates into CASSGGDRGGHEQFF. The V and J genes are TRBV27 and TRBJ2-1; TRBD1 matches at 11 bases. This CDR3 comprises 15 residues. Germline V gene sequence: CDR1 MNHEY, CDR2 SMNVEV (reference sequence). The V segment lost 5 bases and the J segment 8 bases; nucleotides outside the gene matches: 8.

The chain has TRBV12-5 and TRBJ1-1; a possible D gene is TRBD1 (5 bases). The CDR3 has 12 residues. CDR1 and CDR2 from the germline V gene are LGHNT and FRNRAP. Trimming cost V 6 bases and J 1 base, with 6 bases left between them. CDR3 residues: CASGGGNTEAFF. For the CDR3, the DNA is TGTGCTAGTGGGGGGGGGAACACTGAAGCTTTCTTT.

The V gene is TRBV30, the J gene TRBJ2-1; a possible D gene is TRBD1 (6 bases). Germline V gene data show CDR1 as GTSNPN and CDR2 as SVGIG (reference sequence). V was clipped by 5 bases and J by 7 bases, with 15 bases between them. CDR3 length: 13 residues. DNA of the CDR3: TGTGCCTGGGAACTGGGGACAATTAATGAGCAGTTCTTC. It encodes CAWELGTINEQFF.

The J gene is TRBJ2-1, the V gene TRBV27, with a possible D match to TRBD1 (5 bases). Trimming pared 6 bases from V and 2 bases from J, leaving 20 bases between. Per germline, CDR1 MNHEY and CDR2 SMNVEV (reference sequence). CDR3 length: 17 residues. As DNA, the CDR3 is TGTGCCAGCAGCCTATTCCCCGGTGGCAGGGCCTACAATGAGCAGTTCTTC. It specifies CASSLFPGGRAYNEQFF.

The V call is TRBV4-2, the J call TRBJ2-3; D is perhaps TRBD2 (6 bases). The CDR3 sequence is 14 residues long. The germline gives CDR1 LGHNA, CDR2 YNFKEQ. V lost 1 base to trimming and J lost 7 bases, with 12 bases between them. The CDR3 DNA reads TGTGCCAGCAGCCAAGTCGGGCGGGATAATACGCAGTATTTT. Translating gives CASSQVGRDNTQYF.

J is TRBJ1-2 and V is TRBV5-6; D may be TRBD1 (5 bases). Between the trimmed V and J ends, which lost 2 bases and 1 base, there was a span of 21 bases. The CDR3 extends over 18 amino acids. Germline loops: CDR1 SGHDT, CDR2 YYEEEE. CDR3 sequence reads: CASSLVQKYKGYNYGYTF. The CDR3 nucleotides are TGTGCCAGCAGCTTAGTTCAAAAGTACAAGGGGTATAACTATGGCTACACCTTC.

The chain has TRBV6-1 and TRBJ1-1; D is undetermined. The CDR3 has 13 amino acids. Looked up from germline, CDR1 is MNHNS and CDR2 is SASEGT. Trimming removed 8 bases from V and 0 bases from J, with 10 bases in between. CDR3 sequence: CASRRPLNTEAFF. The CDR3 bases are TGTGCCAGCCGGAGACCCTTGAACACTGAAGCTTTCTTT.

The chain combines TRBV7-2 with TRBJ1-1; D is perhaps TRBD1 (5 bases). The CDR3 is 16 residues long. Trimming removed 4 bases at V and 0 bases at J, with 15 bases between. CDR1 is SGHTA and CDR2 is FQGNSA in the germline V gene. CDR3 nucleotide sequence: TGTGCCAGCAGCTGGGGGGGGATCCTCATGAACACTGAAGCTTTCTTT. Translated: CASSWGGILMNTEAFF.

The chain combines TRBV9 with TRBJ2-5, with 8 bases aligning to TRBD2. The germline CDR1 and CDR2 sequences are SGDLS and YYNGEE. V lost 4 bases, J lost 4 bases, and 12 bases stayed unmatched. The CDR3 runs to 16 residues. The CDR3 spells CASSIDAGGDGETQYF. In DNA, the CDR3 is TGTGCCAGCAGCATTGATGCCGGGGGGGATGGAGAGACCCAGTACTTC.

The J gene is TRBJ2-7, the V gene TRBV29-1; TRBD2 matches at 8 bases. V lost 4 bases to trimming and J lost 5 bases; unmatched junction nucleotides: 7. The CDR3 is 13 amino acids. Germline V gene sequence: CDR1 SQVTM, CDR2 ANQGSEA. The CDR3 is CSVGRLASNEQYF. DNA for the CDR3: TGCAGCGTTGGGAGACTAGCGAGCAACGAGCAGTACTTC.

V and J are TRBV13 and TRBJ2-5, with D possibly being TRBD1 (6 bases). Germline lookup yields CDR1 PRHDT and CDR2 FYEKMQ (reference sequence). The germline V and J ends were trimmed by 2 bases and 4 bases, with 11 bases remaining between them. CDR3 length: 14 amino acids. This CDR3 reads CASSLKGVIETQYF. The CDR3 DNA reads TGTGCCAGCAGCTTAAAGGGGGTAATAGAGACCCAGTACTTC.

The V call is TRBV2, the J call TRBJ1-2; a weak D match, TRBD1 (6 bases). There are 14 residues in the CDR3. Trimming took 6 bases from V and 4 from J, leaving 15 bases between them. Per germline, CDR1 SNHLY and CDR2 FYNNEI. This CDR3 is CASSAQGTAYGYTF. The CDR3, as DNA: TGTGCCAGCAGCGCACAGGGAACAGCCTATGGCTACACCTTC.

This chain connects TRBV14 to TRBJ2-3, with D possibly TRBD2 on 6 matching bases. Germline V gives CDR1 SGHDN, CDR2 FVKESK. With 1 base removed from V and 2 bases from J, the gap between germline ends came to 16 bases. The CDR3 sequence is 17 residues long. CDR3 coding DNA: TGTGCCAGCAGCCAAGGCCCACCCCGCGGGATCACAGATACGCAGTATTTT. Its protein product is CASSQGPPRGITDTQYF.

This chain links TRBV4-1 with TRBJ2-3; D is undetermined. The V end lost 0 bases, the J end lost 2 bases, and 15 bases lay between the germline ends. The germline gives CDR1 MGHRA, CDR2 YSYEKL. CDR3 size: 17 residues. CDR3 nucleotides: TGCGCCAGCAGCCAAGAGAGGATAGCAGTACCCACAGATACGCAGTATTTT. Residues: CASSQERIAVPTDTQYF.

The V gene is TRBV29-1, the J gene TRBJ2-5, with TRBD1 as a possible D gene (6 bases). The CDR3 loop spans 15 amino acids. CDR1 and CDR2 from the germline V gene are SQVTM and ANQGSEA. Trimming removed 2 bases from V and 9 bases from J, with 22 bases in between. DNA of the CDR3: TGCAGCGTTGAAAAAGCGGAGGACAGCCTGGAGGCCCAGTACTTC. It is translated as CSVEKAEDSLEAQYF.

The chain is built from TRBV19 and TRBJ1-5; no clear D gene. This CDR3 is 13 amino acids long. Trimming shortened V by 2 bases and J by 5 bases, and 7 bases separated the two germline ends. CDR1 is LNHDA, CDR2 SQIVND, per germline (reference sequence). CDR3: CASSIKWHQPQHF. CDR3 sequence (DNA): TGTGCCAGTAGTATAAAGTGGCATCAGCCCCAGCATTTT.

The V gene is TRBV5-1, the J gene TRBJ2-1; D uncertain. The CDR3 is 13 amino acids. Germline CDR1 and CDR2: SGHRS and YFSETQ. Deletions cut 0 bases from V and 8 bases from J, with 9 bases between. The DNA of the CDR3 is TGCGCCAGCAGCTTGGCCTGGAGCGATGAGCAGTTCTTC. It translates to CASSLAWSDEQFF.

This chain uses TRBV29-1 with TRBJ1-2; D remains unclear. CDR3 size: 11 residues. Germline loops: CDR1 SQVTM, CDR2 ANQGSEA. V dropped 6 bases and J dropped 7 bases, with 12 bases sitting between them. Here the CDR3 DNA reads TGCAGCGTCCCCCTAGCTATTGGCTACACCTTC. It codes for CSVPLAIGYTF.